This T cell receptor (beta chain) derives from a study of T cell responses to AZD1222 COVID-19 vaccine. Findings and limits, study-wide: It was only a handful of AZD1222 recipients who were seropositive at baseline. Only after the peak T cell response were repertoires sampled. The donor cohort was predominantly white British with a female majority, and clonal diversity may have been underestimated.

Details on this clone: The target antigen is unknown.

The data were produced by immunoSEQ multiplex PCR, yet TCRdb's version contains in-frame clones alone and is incomplete. The sample includes fewer than 120,000 clones, less than 95% of them seen just once. The CDR3 length is 16 residues. The genes are TRBV21-1 and TRBJ2-1; the table's D call of TRBD2 was not tested on the DNA. TRBV21-1 is given as a pseudogene. This TCR derives from an adult in good health. Specimen: peripheral blood, collected on day 0 of AZD1222 vaccination. CDR3: CASSKCRSKGGNEQFF. The CDR3 bases are TGTGCCAGCAGCAAATGTAGATCTAAAGGAGGAAATGAGCAGTTCTTC.